Each of the 10 T cell receptor beta chains below was sequenced from the same sample in a study of tumor and adjacent non-tumor tissue in lung cancer. Three rounds of nested PCR, following a modified ARM-PCR protocol, produced the TCRbeta library. TCRdb re-called the multiplex PCR reads through MiXCR, storing one row per CDR3 protein. In the table there are 78,000 or so distinct CDR3 sequences, 65% to 90% of which are singletons. This sample's RNA came from whole unsorted tissue. The specimen was lung tumor tissue. These receptors came from a woman between 45 and 65 years old with non-small cell lung cancer.

In this sample, this clonotype turned up many times. This chain uses TRBV4-2 with TRBJ2-7, with no clear D. The CDR3 spans 13 residues. Germline CDR1 is LGHNA and CDR2 is YNFKEQ. The V end lost 5 bases, the J end lost 3 bases, and 11 bases lay between the germline ends. The CDR3 nucleotides read TGTGCCAGCAGCGGCCAGGCCGGCTACGAGCAGTACTTC. Amino acids: CASSGQAGYEQYF.

The chain links TRBV20-1 to TRBJ1-2, with a possible D match to TRBD1 (5 bases). The germline gives CDR1 DFQATT, CDR2 SNEGSKA (reference sequence). The CDR3 has 14 residues. Trimming took 6 bases from V and 7 from J, leaving 21 bases between them. For the CDR3, the DNA is TGCAGTGCGCTCCAGGGACCGGGGGTTACTGGCTACACCTTC. It codes for CSALQGPGVTGYTF.

To note about this clonotype: A junction boundary mismatches the germline segment, possibly from a read error. V gene TRBV6-5 combines with J gene TRBJ1-5; D is unresolved. The germline V gene encodes CDR1 MNHEY and CDR2 SVGAGI. This CDR3 comprises 12 residues. The DNA for the CDR3 is TGTCCCAGCAGTGGGCGGAATCAGCCCCAACATTTT. It specifies CPSSGRNQPQHF.

This clonotype has just a few counts. V gene TRBV28 combines with J gene TRBJ1-2; D uncertain. The germline CDR1 and CDR2 sequences are MDHEN and SYDVKM. V was shortened by 6 bases and J by 5 bases, with 16 bases between the two germline ends. This CDR3 is 14 amino acids long. The CDR3 DNA reads TGTGCCAGCAGGGTCGAGGAACATGGGTATGGCTACACCTTC. Translating it yields CASRVEEHGYGYTF.

On this clonotype: The junction shows a germline mismatch at one end, possibly a read error. The chain uses TRBV10-2 and TRBJ2-7; D remains unclear. There are 13 residues in the CDR3. CDR1 is WSHSY and CDR2 is SAAADI in the germline V gene. CDR3 in DNA: TGCGCTAGCAGTGAGCTTGAGAATTACGATCAGTACTTC. Protein: CASSELENYDQYF.

With respect to this clonotype: At one end the junction does not follow the germline gene, possibly because of a read error. The gene calls are TRBV20-1 and TRBJ2-3; the match to TRBD2 covers 10 bases. This CDR3 has 16 residues. Germline lookup yields CDR1 DFQATT and CDR2 SNEGSKA (reference sequence). CDR3 residues: CTASSISGRSTDTQYF. The CDR3 DNA follows: TGCACTGCTAGCTCAATTAGCGGGAGGAGCACAGATACGCAGTATTTT.

Of note for this clonotype: The junction departs from germline at one end; a sequencing error may be responsible. The rearrangement joins TRBV12-3 or TRBV12-4 to TRBJ2-3; D gene ambiguous. The CDR3 consists of 12 residues. The CDR3 nucleotides are TGTGCCAGCAGTTTGACCACAAATACGCAGTATTTT. Translated: CASSLTTNTQYF.

A note on this clonotype: Because it lacks the conserved phenylalanine or tryptophan at the end, this CDR3 is likely a read error. The rearrangement links TRBV10-3 to TRBJ1-2, with TRBD1 as a possible D gene (5 bases). The CDR3 is 12 amino acids. Germline V gene sequence: CDR1 ENHRY, CDR2 SYGVKD. V was cut by 10 bases and J by 7 bases, with 16 bases left in between. CDR3 protein: CATPAVGTGYTL. For the CDR3, the DNA is TGTGCCACCCCCGCCGTTGGGACTGGCTACACCTTA.

This clonotype was recorded many times. The chain links TRBV10-3 to TRBJ1-1; D gene uncertain. This CDR3 region has 13 residues. Germline V CDR1 and CDR2: ENHRY, SYGVKD. V was pared by 2 bases and J by 1 base, with 5 bases between. For the CDR3, the DNA is TGTGCCATCAGTGAGGCCCCGAACACTGAAGCTTTCTTT. This codes for CAISEAPNTEAFF.

To note about this clonotype: A much larger clone sits a single nucleotide away, making a read error possible. The rearrangement joins TRBV11-2 to TRBJ1-1; D uncertain. Trimming pared 3 bases from V and 1 base from J, leaving 9 bases between. This CDR3 has 14 residues. Germline V gene data show CDR1 as SGHAT and CDR2 as FQNNGV. The CDR3 DNA reads TGTGCCAGCAGCTTCGCGAGAAAGAACACTGAAGCTTTCTTT. Amino acids: CASSFARKNTEAFF.